The clone carrying this T cell receptor (beta chain) was observed once. V lost 3 bases and J 1 base, leaving 15 bases between the germline ends. Germline CDR1 SEHNR, CDR2 FQNEAQ (reference sequence). The CDR3 sequence is 16 residues long. These data originate in a study of shared clonotypes between healthy human individuals. Study-level information: Donor ages ranged 18 to 49 years: two women, a few men.

Profiled with immunoSEQ multiplex PCR; TCRdb holds only in-frame clones, not every one. This table has approximately 980,000 clones, 76% appearing once. The J gene is TRBJ1-2, the V gene TRBV7-9, with D maybe TRBD1 (5 bases). This clonotype originated in a man between 18 and 35 years old in good health. Sequencing was done on a sample of memory CD4+ T cells sorted from blood. Subset in this sample: CD45RA-negative fraction. The CDR3 DNA sequence: TGTGCCAGCAGCTTGATCTACGGGGGGATTAACTATGGCTACACCTTC. Amino acids: CASSLIYGGINYGYTF.